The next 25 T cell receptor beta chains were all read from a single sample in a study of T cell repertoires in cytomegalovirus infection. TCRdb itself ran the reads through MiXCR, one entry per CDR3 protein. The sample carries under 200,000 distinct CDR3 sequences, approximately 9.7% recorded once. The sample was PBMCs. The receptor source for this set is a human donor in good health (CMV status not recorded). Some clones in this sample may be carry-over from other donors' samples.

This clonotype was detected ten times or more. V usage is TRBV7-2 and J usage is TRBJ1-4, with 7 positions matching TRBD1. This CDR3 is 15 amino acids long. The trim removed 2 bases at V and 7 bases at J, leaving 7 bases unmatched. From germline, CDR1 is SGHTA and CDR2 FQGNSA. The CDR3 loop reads CASSLNWDRIEKLFF. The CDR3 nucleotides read TGTGCCAGCAGCTTAAACTGGGACAGAATTGAAAAACTGTTTTTT.

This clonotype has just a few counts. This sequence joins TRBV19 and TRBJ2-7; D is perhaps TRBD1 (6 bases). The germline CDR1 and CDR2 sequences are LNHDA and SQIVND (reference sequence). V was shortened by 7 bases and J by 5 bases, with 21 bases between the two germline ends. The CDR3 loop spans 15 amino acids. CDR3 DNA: TGTGCCAGTACCCAAGGGGGTCTCGGCGAAAACGAGCAGTACTTC. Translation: CASTQGGLGENEQYF.

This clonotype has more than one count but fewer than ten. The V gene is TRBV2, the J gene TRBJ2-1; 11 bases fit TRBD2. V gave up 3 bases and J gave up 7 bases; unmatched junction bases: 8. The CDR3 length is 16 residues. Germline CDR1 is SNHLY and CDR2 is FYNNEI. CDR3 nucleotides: TGTGCCAGCAGTGACGCTAGCGGGAGGTTTGGAAATGAGCAGTTCTTC. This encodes CASSDASGRFGNEQFF.

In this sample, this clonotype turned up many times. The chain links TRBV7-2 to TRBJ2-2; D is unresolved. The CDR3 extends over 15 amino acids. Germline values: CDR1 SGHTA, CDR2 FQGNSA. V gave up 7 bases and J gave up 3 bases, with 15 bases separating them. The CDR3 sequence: CASTLSLGDTGELFF. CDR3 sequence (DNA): TGTGCCAGCACCCTATCCTTGGGCGACACCGGGGAGCTGTTTTTT.

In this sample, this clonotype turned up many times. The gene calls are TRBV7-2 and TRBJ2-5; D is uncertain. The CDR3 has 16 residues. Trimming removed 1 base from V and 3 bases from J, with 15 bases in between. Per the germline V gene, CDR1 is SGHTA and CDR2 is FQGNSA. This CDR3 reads CASSLGVGRTKETQYF. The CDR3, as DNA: TGTGCCAGCAGCTTAGGGGTAGGCAGGACCAAAGAGACCCAGTACTTC.

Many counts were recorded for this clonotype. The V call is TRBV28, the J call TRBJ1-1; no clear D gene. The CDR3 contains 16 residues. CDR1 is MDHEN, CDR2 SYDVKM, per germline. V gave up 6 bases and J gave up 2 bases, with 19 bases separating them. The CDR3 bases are TGTGCCAGCAGCTCAGACATAAGGACGGCTAACACTGAAGCTTTCTTT. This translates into CASSSDIRTANTEAFF. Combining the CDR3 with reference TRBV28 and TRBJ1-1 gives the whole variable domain DVKVTQSSRYLVKRTGEKVFLECVQDMDHENMFWYRQDPGLGLRLIYFSYDVKMKEKGDIPEGYSVSREKKERFSLILESASTNQTSMYLCASSSDIRTANTEAFFGQGTRLTVV.

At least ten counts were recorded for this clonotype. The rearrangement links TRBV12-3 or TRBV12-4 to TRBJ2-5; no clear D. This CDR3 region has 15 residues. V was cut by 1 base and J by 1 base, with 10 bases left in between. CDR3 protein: CASSLGVRPQETQYF. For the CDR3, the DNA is TGTGCCAGCAGTTTAGGAGTCAGACCCCAAGAGACCCAGTACTTC.

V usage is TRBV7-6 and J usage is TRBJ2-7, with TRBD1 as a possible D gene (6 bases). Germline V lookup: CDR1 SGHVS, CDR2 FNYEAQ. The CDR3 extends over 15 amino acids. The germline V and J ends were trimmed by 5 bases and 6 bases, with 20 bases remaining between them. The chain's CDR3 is CASSPRGRPDREQYF. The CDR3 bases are TGTGCCAGCAGCCCAAGGGGGAGACCGGACCGCGAGCAGTACTTC.

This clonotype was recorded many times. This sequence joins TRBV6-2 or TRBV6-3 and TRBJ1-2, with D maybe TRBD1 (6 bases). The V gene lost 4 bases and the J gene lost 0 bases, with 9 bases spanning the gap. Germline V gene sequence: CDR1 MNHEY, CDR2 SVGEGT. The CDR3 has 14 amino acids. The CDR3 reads CASSSWDTNYGYTF. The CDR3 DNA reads TGTGCCAGCAGTTCGTGGGACACTAACTATGGCTACACCTTC.

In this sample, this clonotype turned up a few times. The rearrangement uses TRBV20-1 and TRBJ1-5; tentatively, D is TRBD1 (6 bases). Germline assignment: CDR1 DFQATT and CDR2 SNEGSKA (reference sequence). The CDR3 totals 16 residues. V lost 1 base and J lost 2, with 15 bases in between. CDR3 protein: CSARGVRGAGNQPQHF. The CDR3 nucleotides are TGCAGTGCTAGAGGGGTCCGGGGGGCCGGCAATCAGCCCCAGCATTTT.

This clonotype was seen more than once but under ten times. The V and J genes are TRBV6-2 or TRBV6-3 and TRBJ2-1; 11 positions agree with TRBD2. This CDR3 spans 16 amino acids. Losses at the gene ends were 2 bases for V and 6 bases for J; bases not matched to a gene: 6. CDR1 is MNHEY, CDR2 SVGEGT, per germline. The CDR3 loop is CASSYPRTSGSNEQFF. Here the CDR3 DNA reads TGTGCCAGCAGTTACCCACGGACTAGCGGGTCCAATGAGCAGTTCTTC.

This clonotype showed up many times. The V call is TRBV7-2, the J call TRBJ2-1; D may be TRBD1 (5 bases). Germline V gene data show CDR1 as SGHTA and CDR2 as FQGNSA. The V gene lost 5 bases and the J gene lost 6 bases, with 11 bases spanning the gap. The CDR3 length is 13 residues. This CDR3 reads CASSRTGGNEQFF. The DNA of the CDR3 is TGTGCCAGCAGCCGAACAGGTGGCAATGAGCAGTTCTTC.

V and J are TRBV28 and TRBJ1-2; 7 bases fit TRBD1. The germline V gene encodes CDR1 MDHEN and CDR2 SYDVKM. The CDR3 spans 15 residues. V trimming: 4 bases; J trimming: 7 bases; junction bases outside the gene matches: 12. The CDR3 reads CASSSRQGVKSGYTF. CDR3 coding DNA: TGTGCCAGCAGTTCAAGACAGGGTGTTAAGTCTGGCTACACCTTC.

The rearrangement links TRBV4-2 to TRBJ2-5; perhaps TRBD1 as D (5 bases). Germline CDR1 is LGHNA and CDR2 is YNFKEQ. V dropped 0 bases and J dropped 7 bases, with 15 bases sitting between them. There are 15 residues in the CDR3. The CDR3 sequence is CASSQERGTPGTQYF. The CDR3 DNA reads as TGTGCCAGCAGCCAAGAAAGGGGAACCCCCGGGACCCAGTACTTC.

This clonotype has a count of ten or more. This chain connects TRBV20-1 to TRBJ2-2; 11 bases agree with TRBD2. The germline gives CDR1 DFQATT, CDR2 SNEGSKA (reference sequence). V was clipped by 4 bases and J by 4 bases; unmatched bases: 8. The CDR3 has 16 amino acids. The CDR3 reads CSAIRLAGGRTGELFF. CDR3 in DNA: TGCAGTGCTATCAGATTAGCGGGAGGGCGCACCGGGGAGCTGTTTTTT.

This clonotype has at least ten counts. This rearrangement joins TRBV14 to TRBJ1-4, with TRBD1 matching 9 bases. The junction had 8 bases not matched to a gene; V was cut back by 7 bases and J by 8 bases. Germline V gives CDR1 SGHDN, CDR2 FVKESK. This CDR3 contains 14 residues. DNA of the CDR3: TGTGCCAGCATAGCCCACAGGGGGCAAGAAAAACTGTTTTTT. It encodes CASIAHRGQEKLFF.

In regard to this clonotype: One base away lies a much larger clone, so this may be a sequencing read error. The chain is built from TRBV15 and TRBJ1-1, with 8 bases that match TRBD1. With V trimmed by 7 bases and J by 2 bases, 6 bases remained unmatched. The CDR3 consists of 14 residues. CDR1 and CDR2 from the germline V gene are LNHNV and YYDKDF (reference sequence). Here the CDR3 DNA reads TGTGCCACCAACGTGGACAGGGTAAACACTGAAGCTTTCTTT. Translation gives CATNVDRVNTEAFF.

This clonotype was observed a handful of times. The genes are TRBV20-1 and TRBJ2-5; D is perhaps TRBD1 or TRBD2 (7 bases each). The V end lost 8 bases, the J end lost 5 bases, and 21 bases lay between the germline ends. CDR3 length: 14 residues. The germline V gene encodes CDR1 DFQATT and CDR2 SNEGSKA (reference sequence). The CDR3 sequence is CSTPIQGGLETQYF. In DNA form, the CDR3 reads TGCAGTACTCCCATTCAGGGGGGGCTGGAGACCCAGTACTTC.

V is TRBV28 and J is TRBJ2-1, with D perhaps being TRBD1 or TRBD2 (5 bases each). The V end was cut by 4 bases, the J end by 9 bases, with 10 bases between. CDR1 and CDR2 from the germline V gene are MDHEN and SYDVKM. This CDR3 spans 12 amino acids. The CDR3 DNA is TGTGCCAGCAGTTCAGGGAGCATTGAGCAGTTCTTC. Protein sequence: CASSSGSIEQFF.

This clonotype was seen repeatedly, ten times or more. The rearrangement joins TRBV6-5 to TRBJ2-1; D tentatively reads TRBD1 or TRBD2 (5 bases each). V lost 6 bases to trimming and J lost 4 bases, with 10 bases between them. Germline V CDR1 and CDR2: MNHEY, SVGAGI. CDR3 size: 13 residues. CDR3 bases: TGTGCCAGCAGGGGGGACGGTTACAATGAGCAGTTCTTC. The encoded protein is CASRGDGYNEQFF.

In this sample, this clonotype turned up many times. CDR3 sequence (DNA): TGTGCCAGCAGCCCTTGGACAGGGGCGGCTGAAAAACTGTTTTTT. Its protein product is CASSPWTGAAEKLFF. This chain links TRBV14 with TRBJ1-4; TRBD1 matches 9 bases. This CDR3 is built from 15 residues. The ends lost 4 bases at V and 7 bases at J; junction bases unmatched: 7. Germline-derived CDR1 and CDR2 are SGHDN and FVKESK.

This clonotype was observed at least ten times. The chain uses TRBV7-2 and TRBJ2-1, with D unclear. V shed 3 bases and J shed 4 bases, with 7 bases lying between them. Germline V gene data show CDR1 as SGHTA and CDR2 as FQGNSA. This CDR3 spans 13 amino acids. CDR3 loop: CASSFASYNEQFF. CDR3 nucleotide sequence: TGTGCCAGCAGCTTCGCCAGTTACAATGAGCAGTTCTTC.

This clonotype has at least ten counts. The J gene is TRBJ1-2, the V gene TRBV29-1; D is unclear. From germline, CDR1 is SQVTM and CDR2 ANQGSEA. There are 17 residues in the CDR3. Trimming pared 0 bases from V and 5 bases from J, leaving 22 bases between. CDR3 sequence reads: CSVEEFFRSLGLYGYTF. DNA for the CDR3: TGCAGCGTTGAAGAATTTTTCCGCTCCCTTGGGCTATATGGCTACACCTTC. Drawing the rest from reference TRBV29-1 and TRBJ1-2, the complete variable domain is SAVISQKPSRDICQRGTSLTIQCQVDSQVTMMFWYRQQPGQSLTLIATANQGSEATYESGFVIDKFPISRPNLTFSTLTVSNMSPEDSSIYLCSVEEFFRSLGLYGYTFGSGTRLTVV.

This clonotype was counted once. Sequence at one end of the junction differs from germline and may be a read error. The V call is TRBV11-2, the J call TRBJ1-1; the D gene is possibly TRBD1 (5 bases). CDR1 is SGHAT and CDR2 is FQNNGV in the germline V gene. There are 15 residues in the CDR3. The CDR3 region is CTSSLAWQGNTEAFF. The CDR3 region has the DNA TGTACCAGCAGCTTAGCATGGCAGGGAAACACTGAAGCTTTCTTT.

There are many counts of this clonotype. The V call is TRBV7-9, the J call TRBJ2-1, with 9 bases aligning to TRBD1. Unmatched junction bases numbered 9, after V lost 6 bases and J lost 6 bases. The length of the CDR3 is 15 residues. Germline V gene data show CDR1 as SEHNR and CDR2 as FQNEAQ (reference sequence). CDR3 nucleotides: TGTGCCAGCAGAGAACAGGGGGCGGGGGTCAATGAGCAGTTCTTC. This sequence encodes CASREQGAGVNEQFF.